Presented here are 22 T cell receptor beta chains from one specimen sequenced in a study of radiation and T cells in renal cell carcinoma. Time point reported: baseline pretreatment blood. Noted treatment: 15 Gy SBRT to primary tumor, nephrectomy 4 weeks later. The method was immunoSEQ multiplex PCR; TCRdb's version includes in-frame clones alone and lacks a portion of them. In the table there are about 150,000 clones, roughly nine tenths of which are singletons. The starting material was blood, obtained from a patient whose treatment included radiotherapy and nephrectomy. Receptor source: a woman in her 70s with renal cell carcinoma.

This clone was seen once. This sequence joins TRBV5-1 and TRBJ2-5; 7 bases map to TRBD2. Per germline, CDR1 SGHRS and CDR2 YFSETQ. The CDR3 is 15 residues long. V lost 2 bases, J lost 5 bases, and 9 bases stayed unmatched. The chain's CDR3 is CASSFSSGEWETQYF. The CDR3 nucleotides read TGCGCCAGCAGCTTCTCCAGCGGGGAATGGGAGACCCAGTACTTC.

The chain recombines TRBV12-5 with TRBJ2-7; D is uncertain. V lost 3 bases and J 5 bases, leaving 17 bases between the germline ends. The CDR3 runs to 15 residues. Per germline, CDR1 LGHNT and CDR2 FRNRAP. This CDR3 reads CASGFGLRHLNEQYF. CDR3 nucleotide sequence: TGTGCTAGTGGTTTCGGTCTTAGGCATCTGAACGAGCAGTACTTC. The full variable domain, completed using reference TRBV12-5 and TRBJ2-7, is DARVTQTPRHKVTEMGQEVTMRCQPILGHNTVFWYRQTMMQGLELLAYFRNRAPLDDSGMPKDRFSAEMPDATLATLKIQPSEPRDSAVYFCASGFGLRHLNEQYFGPGTRLTVT.

This rearrangement joins TRBV30 to TRBJ2-2; the D gene is possibly TRBD1 (6 bases). The V gene's germline CDR1 is GTSNPN and CDR2 SVGIG (reference sequence). V was trimmed by 2 bases and J by 8 bases, leaving 21 bases between them. The CDR3 is 16 residues long. Written as DNA, the CDR3 is TGTGCCTGGAGTAAAGGGCCAGGGGTGGGAGAAGGGGAGCTGTTTTTT. Residues: CAWSKGPGVGEGELFF.

The V gene is TRBV2, the J gene TRBJ1-2; D is unresolved. Trimming took off 2 bases at V and 4 bases at J, with 11 bases between the two ends. This CDR3 contains 14 residues. CDR1 and CDR2 from the germline V gene are SNHLY and FYNNEI. CDR3 nucleotides: TGTGCCAGCAGTGAACCTACAGAATTCTATGGCTACACCTTC. Protein product: CASSEPTEFYGYTF.

The genes are TRBV10-3 and TRBJ2-1; 8 bases fit TRBD1. CDR3 length: 15 residues. Looked up from germline, CDR1 is ENHRY and CDR2 is SYGVKD. V lost 3 bases, J lost 4 bases, and 5 bases stayed unmatched. CDR3 in DNA: TGTGCCATCAGTGATTTCCAGGGGGCGTACAATGAGCAGTTCTTC. This codes for CAISDFQGAYNEQFF.

The rearrangement uses TRBV30 and TRBJ2-7; possibly TRBD1 for D (5 bases). CDR1 is GTSNPN and CDR2 is SVGIG in the germline V gene (reference sequence). The V end lost 0 bases, the J end lost 4 bases, and 7 bases lay between the germline ends. The CDR3 runs 12 residues. The CDR3 DNA is TGTGCCTGGAGTGTTAGGGGTTACGAGCAGTACTTC. This sequence encodes CAWSVRGYEQYF.

This chain links TRBV7-2 with TRBJ2-3, with 13 nucleotides matching TRBD2. V lost 4 bases and J lost 8; bases outside the gene matches: 9. Looked up from germline, CDR1 is SGHTA and CDR2 is FQGNSA. CDR3 length equals 16 residues. The CDR3 DNA reads TGTGCCAGCAGCTCAACTAGCGGGGGGGCCCTTCGTACGCAGTATTTT. As protein: CASSSTSGGALRTQYF.

The count of this clone is one. CDR3 loop: CASSFDFSYNEQFF. The CDR3 DNA follows: TGTGCCAGCAGCTTCGACTTCTCCTACAATGAGCAGTTCTTC. This sequence joins TRBV7-2 and TRBJ2-1; no definite D call. CDR3 size: 14 residues. Per germline, CDR1 SGHTA and CDR2 FQGNSA. V was cut by 3 bases and J by 0 bases, with 6 bases left in between.

The V call is TRBV6-1, the J call TRBJ2-1; D is unresolved. CDR3 length: 14 residues. CDR1 and CDR2 from the germline V gene are MNHNS and SASEGT. V was cut by 1 base and J by 6 bases, with 10 bases left in between. This chain's CDR3 is CASSEVRSSNEQFF. CDR3 in DNA: TGTGCCAGCAGTGAAGTAAGGAGCTCCAATGAGCAGTTCTTC.

This clone showed up just once. The chain recombines TRBV19 with TRBJ1-5; tentatively, D is TRBD1 (6 bases). Germline V gene data show CDR1 as LNHDA and CDR2 as SQIVND (reference sequence). The CDR3 has 14 amino acids. Trimming took off 9 bases at V and 6 bases at J, with 18 bases between the two ends. CDR3 region: CASKSGEGGQPQHF. The CDR3 nucleotides read TGTGCCAGCAAGAGCGGAGAGGGGGGTCAGCCCCAGCATTTT.

This rearrangement joins TRBV7-9 to TRBJ1-1; D is perhaps TRBD1 (5 bases). The germline V gene encodes CDR1 SEHNR and CDR2 FQNEAQ (reference sequence). This CDR3 spans 16 amino acids. V lost 5 bases and J lost 1, with 17 bases in between. The CDR3 DNA is TGTGCCAGCAGCCCCACTGGGGCTCCATCGAACACTGAAGCTTTCTTT. Protein: CASSPTGAPSNTEAFF.

Only a few counts were recorded for this clone. This chain connects TRBV18 to TRBJ1-1; the D gene is possibly TRBD1 (6 bases). The ends were cut back, 6 bases at V and 6 bases at J, with 17 bases in the middle. CDR1 and CDR2 (germline): KGHSH, LQKENI. This CDR3 has 14 residues. Here the CDR3 reads CASSPWTAGAEAFF. As DNA, the CDR3 is TGTGCCAGCTCTCCTTGGACAGCCGGCGCTGAAGCTTTCTTT. The full variable domain, with the rest looked up from reference TRBV18 and TRBJ1-1, is NAGVMQNPRHLVRRRGQEARLRCSPMKGHSHVYWYRQLPEEGLKFMVYLQKENIIDESGMPKERFSAEFPKEGPSILRIQQVVRGDSAAYFCASSPWTAGAEAFFGQGTRLTVV.

The chain links TRBV6-6 to TRBJ1-2, with D maybe TRBD1 (6 bases). The V end was cut by 8 bases, the J end by 10 bases, with 17 bases between. Germline values: CDR1 MNHNY, CDR2 SVGAGI (reference sequence). The CDR3 covers 12 residues. CDR3 residues: CASATGQSFYTF. The CDR3 DNA reads as TGTGCCAGCGCAACCGGACAGTCCTTCTACACCTTC.

V usage is TRBV4-3 and J usage is TRBJ2-7; D might be TRBD1 or TRBD2, each matching 5 bases. The ends were cut back, 5 bases at V and 4 bases at J, with 15 bases in the middle. Per the germline V gene, CDR1 is LGHNA and CDR2 is YSLEER. The CDR3 length is 14 residues. DNA of the CDR3: TGCGCCAGCAGCTCTTCCGGGACGGCATACGAGCAGTACTTC. Protein sequence: CASSSSGTAYEQYF.

The J gene is TRBJ2-1, the V gene TRBV5-4, with 7 nucleotides matching TRBD1. CDR3 length: 14 amino acids. Germline CDR1 and CDR2: SGHNT and YYREEE (reference sequence). V gave up 4 bases and J gave up 0 bases; unmatched junction bases: 1. CDR3 region: CASSRDSSYNEQFF. The CDR3, as DNA: TGTGCCAGCAGCCGGGACAGCTCCTACAATGAGCAGTTCTTC.

The gene calls are TRBV19 and TRBJ1-6, with D perhaps TRBD1 (5 bases). Germline CDR1 and CDR2: LNHDA and SQIVND (reference sequence). Trimming stripped 6 bases from V and 5 bases from J, with 17 bases between. The CDR3 length is 16 residues. Written as DNA, the CDR3 is TGTGCCAGTAGACGACAGTTAAACGTTAATAATTCACCCCTCCACTTT. It yields the protein CASRRQLNVNNSPLHF.

To note about this clone: Other DNA sequences of this sample code for an identical CDR3. The chain has TRBV30 and TRBJ2-2; D assignment may be TRBD1 or TRBD2 (6 bases each). V was shortened by 0 bases and J by 4 bases, with 9 bases between the two germline ends. CDR1 and CDR2 (germline): GTSNPN, SVGIG (reference sequence). CDR3 length: 14 residues. CDR3 sequence reads: CAWSVRGVTGELFF. The CDR3 region has the DNA TGTGCCTGGAGTGTAAGGGGGGTCACCGGGGAGCTGTTTTTT.

The chain employs TRBV6-1 and TRBJ1-1; 7 bases agree with TRBD1. The V segment lost 6 bases and the J segment 2 bases; nucleotides outside the gene matches: 6. The CDR3 is 14 amino acids. Germline V gene sequence: CDR1 MNHNS, CDR2 SASEGT. The CDR3 loop reads CASSAGTANTEAFF. In nucleotides, the CDR3 is TGTGCCAGCAGCGCCGGGACAGCTAACACTGAAGCTTTCTTT.

This chain links TRBV30 with TRBJ2-3, with D possibly being TRBD1 or TRBD2 (5 bases each). CDR1 is GTSNPN and CDR2 is SVGIG in the germline V gene (reference sequence). With 2 bases removed from V and 2 bases from J, the gap between germline ends came to 20 bases. The CDR3 consists of 17 residues. In DNA form, the CDR3 reads TGTGCCTGGAGTTTCACCTCCTGGGGGACCTCCACAGATACGCAGTATTTT. Translating gives CAWSFTSWGTSTDTQYF.

The genes are TRBV14 and TRBJ1-6, with D perhaps TRBD1 (6 bases). This CDR3 is 14 amino acids long. Trimming pared 5 bases from V and 7 bases from J, leaving 12 bases between. Germline CDR1 is SGHDN and CDR2 is FVKESK. CDR3 residues: CASSSRGRNSPLHF. CDR3 coding DNA: TGTGCCAGCAGCAGCAGGGGTCGGAATTCACCCCTCCACTTT.

The chain employs TRBV9 and TRBJ2-5; TRBD1 aligns across 7 bases. The CDR3 consists of 16 residues. V dropped 0 bases and J dropped 9; count of bases not matched to a gene: 14. The V gene's germline CDR1 is SGDLS and CDR2 YYNGEE. The CDR3 loop is CASSVGPRTGQVAQYF. The CDR3 DNA follows: TGTGCCAGCAGCGTAGGTCCCCGGACAGGCCAAGTCGCCCAGTACTTC.

J is TRBJ2-3 and V is TRBV28; 12 bases map to TRBD2. After removal of 7 bases from V and 7 bases from J, the junction contained 6 bases not matched to a gene. Germline loops: CDR1 MDHEN, CDR2 SYDVKM. The CDR3 consists of 14 residues. In nucleotides, the CDR3 is TGTGCCAGCACTAGCGGGGGGGTGGTAAATACGCAGTATTTT. This codes for CASTSGGVVNTQYF.